The present T cell receptor (beta chain) was sequenced within a study of T cell changes during pregnancy in multiple sclerosis. In germline, CDR1 is MNHEY, CDR2 SMNVEV (reference sequence). The CDR3 runs 15 residues. The V and J ends lost 6 bases and 7 bases, in that order; junction bases with no gene match: 6. Sequencing was performed with immunoSEQ multiplex PCR; in TCRdb, only in-frame clones are kept and a portion is missing. In the table there are roughly 70,000 clones, 90% of which are singletons. The chain uses TRBV27 and TRBJ2-1; 13 bases map to TRBD2. This clonotype originated in a female donor with multiple sclerosis, enrolled in a pregnancy study. The specimen was peripheral blood, collected in the third trimester of pregnancy. The CDR3 region has the DNA TGTGCCAGCAGGATTACTAGCGGGGGGGCGAATGAGCAGTTCTTC. It encodes CASRITSGGANEQFF.